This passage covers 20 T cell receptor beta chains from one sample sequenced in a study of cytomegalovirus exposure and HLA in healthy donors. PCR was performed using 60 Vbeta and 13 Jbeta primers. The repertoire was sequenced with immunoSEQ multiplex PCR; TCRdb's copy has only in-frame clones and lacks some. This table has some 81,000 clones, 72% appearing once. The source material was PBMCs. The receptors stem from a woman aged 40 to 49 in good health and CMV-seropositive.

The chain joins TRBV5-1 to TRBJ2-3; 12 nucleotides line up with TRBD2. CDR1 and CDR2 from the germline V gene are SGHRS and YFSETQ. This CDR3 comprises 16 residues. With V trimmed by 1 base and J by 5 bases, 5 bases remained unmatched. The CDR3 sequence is CASSLQTSGSRDTQYF. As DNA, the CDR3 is TGCGCCAGCAGCTTGCAGACTAGCGGGAGTCGAGATACGCAGTATTTT.

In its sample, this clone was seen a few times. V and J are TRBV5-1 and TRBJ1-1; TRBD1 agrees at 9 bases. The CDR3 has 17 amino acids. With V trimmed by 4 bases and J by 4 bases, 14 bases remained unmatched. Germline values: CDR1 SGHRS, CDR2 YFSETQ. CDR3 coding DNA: TGCGCCAGCAGCGCCGGACAGGGGATGGAGTCGGTCACTGAAGCTTTCTTT. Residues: CASSAGQGMESVTEAFF. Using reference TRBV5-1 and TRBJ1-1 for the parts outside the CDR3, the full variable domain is KAGVTQTPRYLIKTRGQQVTLSCSPISGHRSVSWYQQTPGQGLQFLFEYFSETQRNKGNFPGRFSGRQFSNSRSEMNVSTLELGDSALYLCASSAGQGMESVTEAFFGQGTRLTVV.

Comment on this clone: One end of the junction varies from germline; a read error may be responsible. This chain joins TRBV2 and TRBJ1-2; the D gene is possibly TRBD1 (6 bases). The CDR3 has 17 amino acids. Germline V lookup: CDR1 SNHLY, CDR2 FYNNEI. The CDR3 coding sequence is TGTGCCAGCAGTGAAGCGCCACCCGCCGGGACATTACATGGCTACCCCTTC. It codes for CASSEAPPAGTLHGYPF.

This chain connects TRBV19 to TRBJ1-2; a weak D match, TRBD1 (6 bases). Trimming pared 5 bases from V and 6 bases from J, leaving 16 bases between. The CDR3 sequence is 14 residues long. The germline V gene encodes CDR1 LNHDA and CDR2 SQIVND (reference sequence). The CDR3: CASSLFDRPHGYTF. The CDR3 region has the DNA TGTGCCAGTAGTTTGTTCGACAGGCCCCATGGCTACACCTTC.

The CDR3 here is CASSSLSYGYTF. The CDR3 DNA is TGTGCCAGCAGCTCCCTCAGCTATGGCTACACCTTC. The chain combines TRBV7-9 with TRBJ1-2; D unclear. V lost 4 bases and J lost 4, with 7 bases in between. The CDR3 has 12 residues. Germline V CDR1 and CDR2: SEHNR, FQNEAQ (reference sequence).

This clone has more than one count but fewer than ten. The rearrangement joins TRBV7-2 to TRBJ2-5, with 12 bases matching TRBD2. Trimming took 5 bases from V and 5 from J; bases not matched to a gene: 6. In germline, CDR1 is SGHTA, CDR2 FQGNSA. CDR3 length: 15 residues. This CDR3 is CASSKTSGGEETQYF. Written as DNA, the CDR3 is TGTGCCAGCAGCAAGACTAGCGGGGGAGAGGAGACCCAGTACTTC.

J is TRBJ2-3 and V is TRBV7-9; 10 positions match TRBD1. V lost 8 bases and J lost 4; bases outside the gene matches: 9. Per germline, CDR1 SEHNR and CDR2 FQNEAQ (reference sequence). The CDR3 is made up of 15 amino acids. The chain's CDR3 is CASGSTGGEADTQYF. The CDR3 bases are TGTGCCAGCGGATCGACAGGGGGCGAGGCAGATACGCAGTATTTT. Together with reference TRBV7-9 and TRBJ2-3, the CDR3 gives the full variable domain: DTGVSQNPRHKITKRGQNVTFRCDPISEHNRLYWYRQTLGQGPEFLTYFQNEAQLEKSRLLSDRFSAERPKGSFSTLEIQRTEQGDSAMYLCASGSTGGEADTQYFGPGTRLTVL.

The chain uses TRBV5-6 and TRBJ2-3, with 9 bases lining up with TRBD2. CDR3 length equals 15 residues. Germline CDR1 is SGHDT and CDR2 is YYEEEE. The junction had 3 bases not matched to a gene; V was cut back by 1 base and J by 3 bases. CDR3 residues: CASSLYLAGTDTQYF. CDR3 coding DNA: TGTGCCAGCAGCTTGTACCTAGCGGGGACAGATACGCAGTATTTT.

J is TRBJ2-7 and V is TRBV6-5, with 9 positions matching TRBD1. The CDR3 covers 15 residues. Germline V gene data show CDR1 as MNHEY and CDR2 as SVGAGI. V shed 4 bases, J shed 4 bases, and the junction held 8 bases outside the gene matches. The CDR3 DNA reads TGTGCCAGCAGTTCGCCGGGACAGGGACATTACGAGCAGTACTTC. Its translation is CASSSPGQGHYEQYF.

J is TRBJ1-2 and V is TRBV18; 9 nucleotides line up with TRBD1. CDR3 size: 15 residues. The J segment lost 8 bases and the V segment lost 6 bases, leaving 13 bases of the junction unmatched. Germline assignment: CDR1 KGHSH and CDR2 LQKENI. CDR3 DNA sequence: TGTGCCAGCTCCCCTAATCGACAGGGGGAAAGCGGCTACACCTTC. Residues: CASSPNRQGESGYTF.

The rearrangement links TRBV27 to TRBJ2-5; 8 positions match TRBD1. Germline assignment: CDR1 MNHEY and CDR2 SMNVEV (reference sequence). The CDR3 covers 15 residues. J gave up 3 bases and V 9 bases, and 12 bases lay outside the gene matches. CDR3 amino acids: CASRIEAGGEETQYF. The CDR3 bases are TGTGCCAGTCGAATAGAGGCAGGGGGCGAAGAGACCCAGTACTTC.

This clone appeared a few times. CDR3 in amino acids: CASSLYYEQYF. In DNA, the CDR3 is TGTGCCAGCAGCCTATACTACGAGCAGTACTTC. This chain uses TRBV5-4 with TRBJ2-7, with D unclear. CDR3 length: 11 amino acids. Germline V gives CDR1 SGHNT, CDR2 YYREEE (reference sequence). The V and J ends lost 4 bases and 3 bases respectively, with 5 bases between them.

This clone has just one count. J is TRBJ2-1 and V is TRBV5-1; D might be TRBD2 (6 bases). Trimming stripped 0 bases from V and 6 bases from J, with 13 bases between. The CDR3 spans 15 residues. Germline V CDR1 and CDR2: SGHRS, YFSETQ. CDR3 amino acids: CASSLALGTANEQFF. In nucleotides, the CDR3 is TGCGCCAGCAGCTTGGCCCTAGGGACTGCCAATGAGCAGTTCTTC.

The CDR3 reads CASSLVANYGYTF. The CDR3, as DNA: TGTGCCAGCAGCTTGGTAGCTAACTATGGCTACACCTTC. V is TRBV5-6 and J is TRBJ1-2; unclear D gene. Germline V CDR1 and CDR2: SGHDT, YYEEEE. V was cut by 0 bases and J by 0 bases, with 3 bases left in between. The CDR3 covers 13 residues.

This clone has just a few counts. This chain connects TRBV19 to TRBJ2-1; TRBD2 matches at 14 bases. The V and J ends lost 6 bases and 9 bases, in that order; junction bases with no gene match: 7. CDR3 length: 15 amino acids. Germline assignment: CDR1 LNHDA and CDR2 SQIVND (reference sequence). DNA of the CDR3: TGTGCCAGTAGCGTGGGACTAGCGGGAGACGTTGAGCAGTTCTTC. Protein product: CASSVGLAGDVEQFF.

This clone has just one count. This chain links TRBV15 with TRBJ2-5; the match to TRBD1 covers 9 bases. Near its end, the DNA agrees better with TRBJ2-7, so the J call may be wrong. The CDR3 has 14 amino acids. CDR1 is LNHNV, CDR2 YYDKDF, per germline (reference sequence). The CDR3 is CATSRVGTGNEQYF. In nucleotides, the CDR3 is TGTGCCACCAGCAGAGTTGGGACAGGGAACGAGCAGTACTTC.

The CDR3 bases are TGTGCCAGCAGCCCTAGTTTGGGTAACTATGGCTACACCTTC. Translating it yields CASSPSLGNYGYTF. The chain couples TRBV5-4 to TRBJ1-2, with D hard to call. Germline V lookup: CDR1 SGHNT, CDR2 YYREEE (reference sequence). This CDR3 region has 14 residues. V gave up 4 bases and J gave up 1 base, with 11 bases separating them. Based on the CDR3 plus reference TRBV5-4 and TRBJ1-2, the full variable domain is ETGVTQSPTHLIKTRGQQVTLRCSSQSGHNTVSWYQQALGQGPQFIFQYYREEENGRGNFPPRFSGLQFPNYSSELNVNALELDDSALYLCASSPSLGNYGYTFGSGTRLTVV.

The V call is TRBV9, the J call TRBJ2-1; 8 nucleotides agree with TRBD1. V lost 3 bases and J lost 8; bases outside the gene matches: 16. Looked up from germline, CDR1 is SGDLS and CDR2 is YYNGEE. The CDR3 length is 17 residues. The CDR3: CASSARSGQGGVDEQFF. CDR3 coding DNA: TGTGCCAGCAGCGCCCGCTCCGGACAGGGAGGAGTCGATGAGCAGTTCTTC.

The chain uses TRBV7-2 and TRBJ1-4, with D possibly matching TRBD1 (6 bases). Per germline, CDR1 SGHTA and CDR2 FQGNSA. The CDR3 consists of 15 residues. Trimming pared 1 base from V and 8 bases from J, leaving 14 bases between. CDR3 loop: CASSLGWGQGEKLFF. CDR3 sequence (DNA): TGTGCCAGCAGCTTAGGATGGGGTCAGGGGGAAAAACTGTTTTTT.

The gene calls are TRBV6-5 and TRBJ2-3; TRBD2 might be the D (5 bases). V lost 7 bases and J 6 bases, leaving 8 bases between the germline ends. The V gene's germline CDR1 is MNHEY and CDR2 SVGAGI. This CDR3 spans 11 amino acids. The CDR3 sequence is CASTRGDTQYF. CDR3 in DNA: TGTGCCAGCACCCGAGGGGATACGCAGTATTTT.